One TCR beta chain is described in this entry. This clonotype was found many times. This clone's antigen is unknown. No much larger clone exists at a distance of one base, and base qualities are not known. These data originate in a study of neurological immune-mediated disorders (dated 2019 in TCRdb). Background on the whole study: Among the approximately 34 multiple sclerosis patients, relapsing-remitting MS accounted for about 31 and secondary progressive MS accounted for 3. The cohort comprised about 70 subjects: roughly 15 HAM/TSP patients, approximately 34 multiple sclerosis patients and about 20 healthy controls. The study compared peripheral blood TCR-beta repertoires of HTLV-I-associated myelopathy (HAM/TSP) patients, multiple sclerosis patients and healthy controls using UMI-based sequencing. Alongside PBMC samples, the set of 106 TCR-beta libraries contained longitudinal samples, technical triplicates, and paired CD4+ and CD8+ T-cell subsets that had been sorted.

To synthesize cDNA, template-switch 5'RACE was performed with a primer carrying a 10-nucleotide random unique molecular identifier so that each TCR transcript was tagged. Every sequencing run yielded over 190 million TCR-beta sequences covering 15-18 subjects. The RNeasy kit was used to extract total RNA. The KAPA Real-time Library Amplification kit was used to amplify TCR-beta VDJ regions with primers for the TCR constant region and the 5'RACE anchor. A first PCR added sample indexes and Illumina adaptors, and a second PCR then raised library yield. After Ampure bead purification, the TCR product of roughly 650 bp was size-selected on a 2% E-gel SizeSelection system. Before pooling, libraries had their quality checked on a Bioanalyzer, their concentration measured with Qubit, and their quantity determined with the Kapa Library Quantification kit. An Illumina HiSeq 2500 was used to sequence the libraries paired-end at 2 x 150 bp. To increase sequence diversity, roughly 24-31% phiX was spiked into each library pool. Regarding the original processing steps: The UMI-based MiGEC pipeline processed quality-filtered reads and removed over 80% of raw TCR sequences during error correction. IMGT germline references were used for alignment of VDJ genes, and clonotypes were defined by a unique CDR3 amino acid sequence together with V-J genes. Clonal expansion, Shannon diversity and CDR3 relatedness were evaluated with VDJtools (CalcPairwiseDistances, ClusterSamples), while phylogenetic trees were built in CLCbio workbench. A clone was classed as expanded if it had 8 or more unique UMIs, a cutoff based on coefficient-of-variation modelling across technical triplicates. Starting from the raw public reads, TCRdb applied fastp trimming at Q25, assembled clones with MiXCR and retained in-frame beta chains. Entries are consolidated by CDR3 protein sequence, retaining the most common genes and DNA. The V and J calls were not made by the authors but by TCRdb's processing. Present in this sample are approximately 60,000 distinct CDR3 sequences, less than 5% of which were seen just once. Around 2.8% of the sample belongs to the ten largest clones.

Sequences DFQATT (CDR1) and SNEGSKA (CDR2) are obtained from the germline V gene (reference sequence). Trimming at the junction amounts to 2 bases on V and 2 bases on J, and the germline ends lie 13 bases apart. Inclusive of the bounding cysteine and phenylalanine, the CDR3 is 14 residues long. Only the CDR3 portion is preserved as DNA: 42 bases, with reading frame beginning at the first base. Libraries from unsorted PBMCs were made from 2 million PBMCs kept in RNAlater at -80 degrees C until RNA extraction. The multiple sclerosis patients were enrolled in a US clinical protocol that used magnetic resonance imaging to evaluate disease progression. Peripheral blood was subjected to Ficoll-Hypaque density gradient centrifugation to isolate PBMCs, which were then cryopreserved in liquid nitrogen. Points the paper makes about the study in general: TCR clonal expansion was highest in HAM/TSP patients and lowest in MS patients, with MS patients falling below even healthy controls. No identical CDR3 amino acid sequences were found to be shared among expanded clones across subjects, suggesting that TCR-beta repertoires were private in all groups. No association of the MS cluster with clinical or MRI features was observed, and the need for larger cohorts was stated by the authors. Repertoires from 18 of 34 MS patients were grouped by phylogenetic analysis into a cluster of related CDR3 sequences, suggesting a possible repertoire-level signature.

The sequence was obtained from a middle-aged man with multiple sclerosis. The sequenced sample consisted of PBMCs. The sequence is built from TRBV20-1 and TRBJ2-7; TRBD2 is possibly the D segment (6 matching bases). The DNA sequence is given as TGCAGTGCTAGAACTAGCAGTCACGCCTACGAGCAGTACTTC. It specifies CSARTSSHAYEQYF.